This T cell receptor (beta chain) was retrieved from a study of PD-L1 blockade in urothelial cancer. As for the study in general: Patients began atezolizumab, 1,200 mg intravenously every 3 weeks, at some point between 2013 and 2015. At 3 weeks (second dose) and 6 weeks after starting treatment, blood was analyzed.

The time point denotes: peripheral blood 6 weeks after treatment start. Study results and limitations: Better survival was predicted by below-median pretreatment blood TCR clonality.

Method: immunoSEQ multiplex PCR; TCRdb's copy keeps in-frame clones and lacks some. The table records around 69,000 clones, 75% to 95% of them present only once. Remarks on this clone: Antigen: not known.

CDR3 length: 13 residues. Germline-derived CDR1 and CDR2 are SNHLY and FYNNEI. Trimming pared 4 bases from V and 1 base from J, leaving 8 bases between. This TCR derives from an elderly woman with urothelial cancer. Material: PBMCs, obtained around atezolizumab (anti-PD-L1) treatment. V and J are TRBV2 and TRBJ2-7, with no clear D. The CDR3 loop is CASSVGSSYEQYF. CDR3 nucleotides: TGTGCCAGCAGTGTTGGCTCTTCCTACGAGCAGTACTTC.